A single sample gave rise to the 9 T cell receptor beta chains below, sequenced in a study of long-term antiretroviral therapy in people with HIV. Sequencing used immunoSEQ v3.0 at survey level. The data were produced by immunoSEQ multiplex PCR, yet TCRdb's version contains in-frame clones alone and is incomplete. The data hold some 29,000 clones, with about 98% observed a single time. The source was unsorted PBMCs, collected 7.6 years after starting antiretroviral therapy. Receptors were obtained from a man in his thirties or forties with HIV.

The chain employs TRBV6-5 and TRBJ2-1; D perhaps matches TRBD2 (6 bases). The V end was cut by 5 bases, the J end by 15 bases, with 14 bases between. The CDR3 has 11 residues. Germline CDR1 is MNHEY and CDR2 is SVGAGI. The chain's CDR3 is CASSTGGVRFF. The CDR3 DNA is TGTGCCAGCAGTACGGGCGGGGTGCGGTTCTTC.

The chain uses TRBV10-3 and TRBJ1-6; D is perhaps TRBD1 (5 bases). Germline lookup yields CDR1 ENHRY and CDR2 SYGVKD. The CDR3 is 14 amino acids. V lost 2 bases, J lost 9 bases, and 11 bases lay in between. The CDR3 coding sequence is TGTGCCATCAGTGAGCCGACAGCCAGTTCACCCCTCCACTTT. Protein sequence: CAISEPTASSPLHF.

The CDR3 is CASSADSGAPHTDTQYF. CDR3 coding DNA: TGCGCCAGCAGCGCCGATTCGGGCGCCCCCCACACAGATACGCAGTATTTT. This chain connects TRBV5-1 to TRBJ2-3, with D hard to call. Germline V gene lookup returns CDR1 SGHRS and CDR2 YFSETQ. This CDR3 contains 17 residues. V was cut by 4 bases and J by 2 bases, with 20 bases left in between.

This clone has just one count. The CDR3 loop reads CASSPGPKPGLARYEQYF. The CDR3 nucleotides are TGTGCCAGCAGCCCGGGGCCCAAACCGGGACTAGCGAGATACGAGCAGTACTTC. This chain joins TRBV7-9 and TRBJ2-7; 10 positions match TRBD2. After removal of 5 bases from V and 4 bases from J, the junction contained 17 bases not matched to a gene. The CDR3 totals 18 residues. Germline V gives CDR1 SEHNR, CDR2 FQNEAQ (reference sequence).

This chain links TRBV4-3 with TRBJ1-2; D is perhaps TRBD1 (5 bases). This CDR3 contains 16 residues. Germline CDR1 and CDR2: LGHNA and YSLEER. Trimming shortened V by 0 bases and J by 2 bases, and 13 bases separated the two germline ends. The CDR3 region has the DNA TGCGCCAGCAGCCAAGAAATTGAGGGGTCCAACTATGGCTACACCTTC. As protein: CASSQEIEGSNYGYTF.

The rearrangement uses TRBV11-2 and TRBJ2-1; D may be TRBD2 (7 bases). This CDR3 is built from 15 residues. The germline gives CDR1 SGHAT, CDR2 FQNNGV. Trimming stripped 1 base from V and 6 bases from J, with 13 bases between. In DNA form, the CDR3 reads TGTGCCAGCAGCTTAGGGAGGGGGGGTATCAATGAGCAGTTCTTC. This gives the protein CASSLGRGGINEQFF.

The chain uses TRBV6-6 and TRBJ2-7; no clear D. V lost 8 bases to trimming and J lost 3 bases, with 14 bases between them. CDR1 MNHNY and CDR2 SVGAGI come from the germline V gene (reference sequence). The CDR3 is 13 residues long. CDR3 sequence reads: CASGKQSSYEQYF. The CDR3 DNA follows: TGTGCCAGCGGTAAGCAAAGCAGCTACGAGCAGTACTTC.

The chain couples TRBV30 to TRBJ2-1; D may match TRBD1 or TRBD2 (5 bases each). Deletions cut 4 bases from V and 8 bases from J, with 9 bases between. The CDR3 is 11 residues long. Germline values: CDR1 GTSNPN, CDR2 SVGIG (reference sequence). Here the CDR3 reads CAWTRDDEQFF. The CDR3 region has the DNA TGTGCCTGGACCCGGGACGATGAGCAGTTCTTC. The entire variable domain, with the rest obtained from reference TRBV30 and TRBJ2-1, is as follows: SQTIHQWPATLVQPVGSPLSLECTVEGTSNPNLYWYRQAAGRGLQLLFYSVGIGQISSEVPQNLSASRPQDRQFILSSKKLLLSDSGFYLCAWTRDDEQFFGPGTRLTVL.

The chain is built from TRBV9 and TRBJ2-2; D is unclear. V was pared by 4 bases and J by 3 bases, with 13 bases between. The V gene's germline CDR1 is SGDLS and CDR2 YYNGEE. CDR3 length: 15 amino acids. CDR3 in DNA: TGTGCCAGCAGCCCTCTTCTGGGCCACACCGGGGAGCTGTTTTTT. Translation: CASSPLLGHTGELFF.